These 19 T cell receptor beta chains were sequenced from one sample in a study of blood T cell repertoires in COVID-19. Measured with immunoSEQ multiplex PCR; TCRdb has only the in-frame clones, and not every one. Found here are about 160,000 clones, approximately 93% of them singletons; the top ten hold less than 2%. Sequencing was done on a sample of peripheral blood. Source of these receptors: a woman aged 55-69 years with COVID-19, enrolled during active disease.

The V and J genes are TRBV9 and TRBJ1-1, with 8 bases that match TRBD1. Germline-derived CDR1 and CDR2 are SGDLS and YYNGEE. The ends lost 4 bases at V and 1 base at J; junction bases unmatched: 3. This CDR3 contains 14 residues. The CDR3 region has the DNA TGTGCCAGCAGCTCCCAGGGGGCGAACACTGAAGCTTTCTTT. Protein product: CASSSQGANTEAFF. The full variable domain, in which reference TRBV9 and TRBJ1-1 provide the parts outside the CDR3, is DSGVTQTPKHLITATGQRVTLRCSPRSGDLSVYWYQQSLDQGLQFLIQYYNGEERAKGNILERFSAQQFPDLHSELNLSSLELGDSALYFCASSSQGANTEAFFGQGTRLTVV.

The chain has TRBV13 and TRBJ2-7; D is unclear. Germline V CDR1 and CDR2: PRHDT, FYEKMQ (reference sequence). The ends were cut back, 4 bases at V and 0 bases at J, with 16 bases in the middle. The CDR3 has 16 residues. CDR3: CASSSGAGVSSYEQYF. The CDR3 DNA reads TGTGCCAGCAGCTCAGGAGCAGGCGTCTCCTCCTACGAGCAGTACTTC.

V usage is TRBV11-2 and J usage is TRBJ1-2; 7 bases are shared with TRBD1. Germline V lookup: CDR1 SGHAT, CDR2 FQNNGV. Germline trimming cut 5 bases from V and 5 bases from J; bases unmatched to any gene: 11. This CDR3 contains 15 residues. CDR3 region: CASSRPEGQSYGYTF. CDR3 in DNA: TGTGCCAGCAGCCGACCAGAGGGACAGTCGTATGGCTACACCTTC.

The rearrangement links TRBV28 to TRBJ1-5; D ambiguous. Germline V lookup: CDR1 MDHEN, CDR2 SYDVKM. The V end was cut by 4 bases, the J end by 4 bases, with 20 bases between. The CDR3 is 17 residues long. The CDR3: CASSYLWQPGGNQPQHF. The CDR3 nucleotides are TGTGCCAGCAGTTACTTGTGGCAGCCAGGTGGGAATCAGCCCCAGCATTTT.

The gene calls are TRBV6-5 and TRBJ1-1, with 7 bases aligning to TRBD1. Germline lookup yields CDR1 MNHEY and CDR2 SVGAGI. V gave up 5 bases and J gave up 7 bases; unmatched junction bases: 4. The CDR3 is made up of 12 amino acids. CDR3 nucleotide sequence: TGTGCCAGCAGTAACGGGACAGATGAAGCTTTCTTT. Translated, it gives CASSNGTDEAFF.

The chain is built from TRBV5-1 and TRBJ2-5; 7 nucleotides agree with TRBD1. CDR3 length: 15 amino acids. In germline, CDR1 is SGHRS, CDR2 YFSETQ. The V and J ends lost 4 bases and 3 bases, in that order; junction bases with no gene match: 9. The CDR3 loop is CASSVDPGTEETQYF. For the CDR3, the DNA is TGCGCCAGCAGCGTGGATCCCGGGACAGAAGAGACCCAGTACTTC.

The chain employs TRBV19 and TRBJ1-2, with TRBD1 identical over 10 bases. The ends lost 4 bases at V and 5 bases at J; junction bases unmatched: 13. Germline-derived CDR1 and CDR2 are LNHDA and SQIVND (reference sequence). The CDR3 is made up of 17 amino acids. In DNA, the CDR3 is TGTGCCAGTAGTACCGAACTCCACGGACAGGGGGGGTATGGCTACACCTTC. Translating gives CASSTELHGQGGYGYTF.

The J gene is TRBJ2-5, the V gene TRBV19; a weak D match, TRBD2 (7 bases). CDR1 and CDR2 from the germline V gene are LNHDA and SQIVND (reference sequence). The CDR3 is 15 residues long. Trimming took off 3 bases at V and 3 bases at J, with 14 bases between the two ends. CDR3 loop: CASSIGGGEEETQYF. As DNA, the CDR3 is TGTGCCAGTAGTATCGGAGGGGGGGAGGAAGAGACCCAGTACTTC.

Written as DNA, the CDR3 is TGTGCCAGTAGTATCGGGACAGGGGGTAATGGCTACACCTTC. Translating gives CASSIGTGGNGYTF. The V gene is TRBV19, the J gene TRBJ1-2, with 11 bases fitting TRBD1. Germline V gene data show CDR1 as LNHDA and CDR2 as SQIVND (reference sequence). With 3 bases clipped from V and 6 bases from J, the junction kept 3 bases outside the gene matches. The CDR3 loop spans 14 amino acids.

V is TRBV2 and J is TRBJ1-3; TRBD1 is a possible D gene (6 bases). There are 17 residues in the CDR3. Trimming removed 6 bases at V and 0 bases at J, with 18 bases between. CDR1 SNHLY and CDR2 FYNNEI come from the germline V gene. CDR3 sequence reads: CASRGVGHLSSGNTIYF. The CDR3 DNA follows: TGTGCCAGCAGGGGGGTGGGACACCTGAGCTCTGGAAACACCATATATTTT.

The genes are TRBV6-7 and TRBJ2-7, with a tentative D call TRBD2 (5 bases). TRBV6-7 counts as an open reading frame of uncertain function. This CDR3 is 12 amino acids long. V was pared by 7 bases and J by 3 bases, with 10 bases between. The CDR3 spells CASTMRDYEQYF. The CDR3 DNA follows: TGTGCCAGCACGATGAGGGACTACGAGCAGTACTTC.

The V gene is TRBV7-3, the J gene TRBJ1-3; tentatively, D is TRBD1 (5 bases). Germline V CDR1 and CDR2: SGHTA, FQGTGA. This CDR3 region has 15 residues. V lost 2 bases, J lost 2 bases, and 10 bases lay in between. The CDR3 DNA sequence: TGTGCCAGCAGCTTATTCGGGGGTCCTGGAAACACCATATATTTT. This codes for CASSLFGGPGNTIYF. The full variable domain, in which reference TRBV7-3 and TRBJ1-3 provide the parts outside the CDR3, is GAGVSQTPSNKVTEKGKYVELRCDPISGHTALYWYRQSLGQGPEFLIYFQGTGAADDSGLPNDRFFAVRPEGSVSTLKIQRTERGDSAVYLCASSLFGGPGNTIYFGEGSWLTVV.

The chain employs TRBV6-1 and TRBJ2-1; the D gene is possibly TRBD2 (6 bases). Trimming removed 3 bases from V and 0 bases from J, with 9 bases in between. The CDR3 contains 15 residues. Germline V lookup: CDR1 MNHNS, CDR2 SASEGT. The CDR3 loop is CASSDGGSSYNEQFF. DNA for the CDR3: TGTGCCAGCAGTGATGGGGGGAGCTCCTACAATGAGCAGTTCTTC.

This clone was seen just once. J is TRBJ1-1 and V is TRBV20-1; TRBD1 agrees at 8 bases. CDR1 is DFQATT and CDR2 is SNEGSKA in the germline V gene (reference sequence). The ends lost 5 bases at V and 8 bases at J; junction bases unmatched: 4. CDR3 size: 11 residues. This CDR3 is CSAERTGEAFF. The CDR3 bases are TGCAGTGCTGAACGGACAGGGGAAGCTTTCTTT.

The chain has TRBV19 and TRBJ1-2; 7 bases line up with TRBD1. CDR3 length: 14 amino acids. The germline V gene has CDR1 LNHDA and CDR2 SQIVND (reference sequence). V gave up 2 bases and J gave up 4 bases; unmatched junction bases: 4. CDR3 region: CASSILTGLYGYTF. CDR3 bases: TGTGCCAGTAGTATATTGACAGGGCTCTATGGCTACACCTTC.

The chain is built from TRBV6-5 and TRBJ1-6; D remains ambiguous. The germline V gene encodes CDR1 MNHEY and CDR2 SVGAGI. Trimming removed 7 bases from V and 5 bases from J, with 9 bases in between. The CDR3 length is 13 residues. This CDR3 is CASKTQDNSPLHF. The DNA for the CDR3 is TGTGCCAGCAAGACCCAGGATAATTCACCCCTCCACTTT.

V usage is TRBV5-4 and J usage is TRBJ1-4; no firm D call. Trimming stripped 0 bases from V and 5 bases from J, with 8 bases between. The length of the CDR3 is 14 residues. Germline V lookup: CDR1 SGHNT, CDR2 YYREEE (reference sequence). CDR3 bases: TGTGCCAGCAGCTTGGGCGGGCGGAATGAAAAACTGTTTTTT. Translated: CASSLGGRNEKLFF.

This chain joins TRBV30 and TRBJ2-7, with 10 bases identical to TRBD1. The CDR3 is made up of 14 amino acids. The J segment lost 6 bases and the V segment lost 3 bases, leaving 8 bases of the junction unmatched. From germline, CDR1 is GTSNPN and CDR2 SVGIG (reference sequence). This CDR3 is CAWRGDRGLPEQYF. Here the CDR3 DNA reads TGTGCCTGGAGGGGGGACAGGGGACTCCCCGAGCAGTACTTC.

V gene TRBV9 combines with J gene TRBJ1-5; D is unclear. The CDR3 is made up of 14 amino acids. The V and J ends lost 0 bases and 0 bases respectively, with 4 bases between them. Germline values: CDR1 SGDLS, CDR2 YYNGEE. CDR3 bases: TGTGCCAGCAGCGTAGGTTATAGCAATCAGCCCCAGCATTTT. Amino acids: CASSVGYSNQPQHF.